These 3 T cell receptor beta chains were all obtained from the same sample, sequenced in a study of yellow fever vaccine responses in identical twins. From the RT-PCR reads, TCRdb called clonotypes with MiXCR, one entry per CDR3 protein. The data contain about 3,000 distinct CDR3 sequences, 75% to 90% of them singletons. This material consisted of T cells from blood (PBMCs), unsorted or a sorted subset (not recorded which), taken before or after yellow fever vaccination (not recorded which). Receptor source: a woman aged 18-29 years who received the yellow fever vaccine.

This chain joins TRBV10-3 and TRBJ2-1; maybe TRBD1 (6 bases). Germline V gives CDR1 ENHRY, CDR2 SYGVKD. The CDR3 totals 12 residues. V was shortened by 7 bases and J by 4 bases, with 8 bases between the two germline ends. CDR3 sequence (DNA): TGTGCCATCACGGGACAATACAATGAGCAGTTCTTC. It translates to CAITGQYNEQFF.

The chain is built from TRBV11-1 and TRBJ2-1, with D possibly TRBD1 on 6 matching bases. Trimming stripped 5 bases from V and 13 bases from J, with 12 bases between. CDR3 length equals 11 residues. The germline V gene encodes CDR1 SGHAT and CDR2 FQDESV (reference sequence). The CDR3 is CASSEDRPQFF. CDR3 nucleotide sequence: TGTGCCAGCAGCGAGGACAGACCCCAGTTCTTC.

The chain carries TRBV2 and TRBJ2-3; D is uncertain. This CDR3 has 12 residues. Germline values: CDR1 SNHLY, CDR2 FYNNEI. Trimming removed 6 bases from V and 6 bases from J, with 10 bases in between. The CDR3 nucleotides are TGTGCCAGCAGCGTCCGCGAGGATACGCAGTATTTT. Translation gives CASSVREDTQYF.